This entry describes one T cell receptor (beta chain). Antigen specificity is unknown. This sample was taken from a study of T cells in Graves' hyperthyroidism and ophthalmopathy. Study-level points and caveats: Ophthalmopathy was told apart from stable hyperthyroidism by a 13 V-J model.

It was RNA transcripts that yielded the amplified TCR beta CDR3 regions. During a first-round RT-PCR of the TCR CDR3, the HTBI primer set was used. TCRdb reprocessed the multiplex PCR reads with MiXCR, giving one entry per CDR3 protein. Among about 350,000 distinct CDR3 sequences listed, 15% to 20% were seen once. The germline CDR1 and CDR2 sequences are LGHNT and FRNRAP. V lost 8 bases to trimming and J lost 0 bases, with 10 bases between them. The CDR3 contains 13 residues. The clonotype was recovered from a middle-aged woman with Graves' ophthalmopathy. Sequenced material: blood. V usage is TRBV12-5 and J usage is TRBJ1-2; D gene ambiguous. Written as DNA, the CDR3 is TGTGCTAGTCAGGTGAGGGCTAACTATGGCTACACCTTC. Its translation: CASQVRANYGYTF.